A single sample gave rise to the 22 T cell receptor beta chains below, sequenced in a study of T cell repertoires in cytomegalovirus infection. TCRdb fed the reads into MiXCR, producing one record per CDR3 protein. The table has about 920,000 distinct CDR3 sequences, around a third seen once. For these receptors, no antigen is known. This specimen consisted of cultured CD8+ T cells from PBMCs, obtained from culture after CMV antigen stimulation. These receptors originate from a human donor in good health (CMV status not recorded). Some clones in this sample may be carry-over from other donors' samples.

About this clonotype itself: At one of its ends the junction is not consistent with the germline gene, which may arise from a read error. The chain is built from TRBV7-6 and TRBJ1-4, with 8 bases identical to TRBD1. Germline-derived CDR1 and CDR2 are SGHVS and FNYEAQ. The CDR3 is 15 residues long. The CDR3 loop reads CVSSFGQGLNEKLFF. In DNA, the CDR3 is TGTGTCAGCAGCTTCGGACAGGGCCTTAATGAAAAACTGTTTTTT.

Note on this clonotype: Its ends do not fully match the called genes, so a read error is possible. The chain joins TRBV7-8 to TRBJ2-1, with D possibly matching TRBD2 (5 bases). The V gene's germline CDR1 is SGHVS and CDR2 FQNEAQ. The CDR3 is 17 residues long. The CDR3 nucleotides read TGTGCCAGCAGTCTAACCGAGGGAATCAGAGGGTTAAATGAGGAGTTCTTC. This codes for CASSLTEGIRGLNEEFF.

The chain uses TRBV6-2 or TRBV6-3 and TRBJ2-3, with 14 bases lining up with TRBD2. CDR1 is MNHEY and CDR2 is SVGEGT in the germline V gene. V lost 7 bases and J lost 2; bases outside the gene matches: 17. The CDR3 sequence is 20 residues long. CDR3 in DNA: TGTGCCAGCATGGGAGGGGGACTAGCGGGGGCCCAGATACCCACAGATACGCAGTATTTT. The encoded protein is CASMGGGLAGAQIPTDTQYF.

V gene TRBV19 combines with J gene TRBJ2-1, with 8 bases fitting TRBD2. V was pared by 5 bases and J by 5 bases, with 2 bases of the junction left unmatched. The germline CDR1 and CDR2 sequences are LNHDA and SQIVND (reference sequence). The CDR3 extends over 13 amino acids. This CDR3 is CASSRTSNNEQFF. CDR3 in DNA: TGTGCCAGTAGTCGGACTAGCAACAATGAGCAGTTCTTC.

With regard to this clonotype: A read error may be the cause here, since a much bigger clone is one base away. The gene calls are TRBV6-6 and TRBJ2-2, with a weak D call TRBD1 (6 bases). CDR3 length: 13 residues. The germline V gene has CDR1 MNHNY and CDR2 SVGAGI (reference sequence). The V end lost 7 bases, the J end lost 6 bases, and 12 bases lay between the germline ends. CDR3 sequence reads: CASTQGYPGELFF. As DNA, the CDR3 is TGTGCCAGCACCCAGGGGTACCCCGGGGAGCTGTTTTTT.

There are many counts of this clonotype. The V and J genes are TRBV7-8 and TRBJ2-5; the D gene is possibly TRBD1 (5 bases). The CDR3 runs 15 residues. Germline V gene data show CDR1 as SGHVS and CDR2 as FQNEAQ. Trimming took 3 bases from V and 3 from J, leaving 14 bases between them. The CDR3 here is CASSLVTKGEETQYF. CDR3 sequence (DNA): TGTGCCAGCAGCTTGGTAACTAAAGGGGAAGAGACCCAGTACTTC.

The sample holds many counts of this clonotype. This rearrangement joins TRBV7-6 to TRBJ1-2, with 8 bases aligning to TRBD1. Germline V lookup: CDR1 SGHVS, CDR2 FNYEAQ. Trimming removed 5 bases from V and 4 bases from J; junction bases left unmatched: 6. The CDR3 is 14 amino acids. CDR3 loop: CASSPTGAVYGYTF. CDR3 DNA: TGTGCCAGCAGCCCGACAGGGGCTGTCTATGGCTACACCTTC.

This chain joins TRBV5-1 and TRBJ2-3; no clear D gene. CDR3 length: 15 residues. Germline V CDR1 and CDR2: SGHRS, YFSETQ. Trimming pared 0 bases from V and 6 bases from J, leaving 14 bases between. CDR3 in DNA: TGCGCCAGCAGCTTGGTTCCCTCGTTGACCGATACGCAGTATTTT. Translation: CASSLVPSLTDTQYF.

The CDR3 DNA sequence: TGTGCCATCAGTGAGGACAGGAGCTCCTATAATTCACCCCTCCACTTT. Protein product: CAISEDRSSYNSPLHF. This chain links TRBV10-3 with TRBJ1-6; perhaps TRBD1 as D (6 bases). Trimming shortened V by 2 bases and J by 0 bases, and 8 bases separated the two germline ends. CDR3 length: 16 amino acids. Germline-derived CDR1 and CDR2 are ENHRY and SYGVKD.

The rearrangement uses TRBV7-2 and TRBJ2-5; 11 bases align to TRBD1. Looked up from germline, CDR1 is SGHTA and CDR2 is FQGNSA. This CDR3 has 16 residues. Trimming took 5 bases from V and 5 from J; bases not matched to a gene: 10. The CDR3 is CASSHVGQGASETQYF. DNA of the CDR3: TGTGCCAGCAGCCACGTTGGACAGGGGGCTTCGGAGACCCAGTACTTC.

The V and J genes are TRBV7-9 and TRBJ2-1, with 9 positions matching TRBD2. The V gene end was trimmed by 2 bases and the J gene end by 8 bases; junction bases not matched to a gene: 4. CDR1 is SEHNR and CDR2 is FQNEAQ in the germline V gene (reference sequence). The CDR3 extends over 14 amino acids. The CDR3, as DNA: TGTGCCAGCAGCTTACCTAGCGGGGTGTATGAGCAGTTCTTC. Protein sequence: CASSLPSGVYEQFF.

CDR3 in DNA: TGTGCCAGCATTTACGGGGTTGGAGGCACCATATATTTT. Its translation: CASIYGVGGTIYF. The V call is TRBV12-3 or TRBV12-4, the J call TRBJ1-3; no clear D gene. V dropped 7 bases and J dropped 9 bases, with 16 bases sitting between them. This CDR3 has 13 amino acids.

The chain combines TRBV28 with TRBJ1-1, with D hard to call. The CDR3 contains 13 residues. The germline CDR1 and CDR2 sequences are MDHEN and SYDVKM. With 3 bases removed from V and 1 base from J, the gap between germline ends came to 6 bases. The CDR3 DNA sequence: TGTGCCAGCAGTTTCGGGTGGAACACTGAAGCTTTCTTT. The encoded protein is CASSFGWNTEAFF.

This clonotype was counted only a few times. The rearrangement links TRBV7-6 to TRBJ2-5; 15 bases map to TRBD2. This CDR3 has 18 residues. J was trimmed by 1 base and V by 5 bases; bases with no gene match: 8. Germline V gives CDR1 SGHVS, CDR2 FNYEAQ. The CDR3 sequence: CASSRRTSGGGLQETQYF. CDR3 bases: TGTGCCAGCAGCCGAAGGACTAGCGGGGGGGGACTCCAAGAGACCCAGTACTTC.

The genes are TRBV10-3 and TRBJ2-7; D gene uncertain. Germline V gives CDR1 ENHRY, CDR2 SYGVKD. V gave up 8 bases and J gave up 0 bases, with 11 bases separating them. This CDR3 has 13 amino acids. CDR3 sequence reads: CAIQSDTSYEQYF. CDR3 sequence (DNA): TGTGCCATCCAATCAGACACCTCCTACGAGCAGTACTTC.

The V gene is TRBV7-2, the J gene TRBJ1-2, with TRBD1 matching 7 bases. This CDR3 is 15 amino acids long. The germline gives CDR1 SGHTA, CDR2 FQGNSA. The trim removed 2 bases at V and 4 bases at J, leaving 7 bases unmatched. The CDR3 DNA is TGTGCCAGCAGCTTATACCGGGACAGAATCTATGGCTACACCTTC. This gives the protein CASSLYRDRIYGYTF.

Ten or more counts support this clonotype. This sequence joins TRBV12-3 or TRBV12-4 and TRBJ2-3; D perhaps matches TRBD2 (6 bases). Trimming cost V 4 bases and J 2 bases, with 10 bases left between them. This CDR3 has 14 amino acids. CDR3: CASSSSGHTDTQYF. Written as DNA, the CDR3 is TGTGCCAGCAGTTCAAGCGGGCACACAGATACGCAGTATTTT.

This clonotype was counted only a few times. This sequence joins TRBV27 and TRBJ2-5; 10 bases are a match to TRBD2. V trimming: 5 bases; J trimming: 1 base; junction bases outside the gene matches: 4. This CDR3 has 15 amino acids. Germline CDR1 reads MNHEY; CDR2 reads SMNVEV (reference sequence). The CDR3 loop is CASSRTSGVQETQYF. The CDR3 DNA sequence: TGTGCCAGCAGTCGGACTAGCGGAGTCCAAGAGACCCAGTACTTC.

This clonotype was counted between two and nine times. The chain links TRBV7-9 to TRBJ1-2; no clear D gene. Germline-derived CDR1 and CDR2 are SEHNR and FQNEAQ (reference sequence). The CDR3 is made up of 14 amino acids. Trimming shortened V by 0 bases and J by 4 bases, and 9 bases separated the two germline ends. The CDR3, as DNA: TGTGCCAGCAGCTTAGCGGAGGACCCCTATGGCTACACCTTC. It yields the protein CASSLAEDPYGYTF.

The chain is built from TRBV6-5 and TRBJ2-7; D unresolved. Germline V CDR1 and CDR2: MNHEY, SVGAGI. Trimming cost V 2 bases and J 7 bases, with 12 bases left between them. The CDR3 length is 13 residues. The CDR3 bases are TGTGCCAGCAGTTACCGCCACGCGCGGGAGCAGTACTTC. The encoded protein is CASSYRHAREQYF.

Only a few counts were recorded for this clonotype. J is TRBJ2-5 and V is TRBV27, with TRBD2 matching over 12 bases. From germline, CDR1 is MNHEY and CDR2 SMNVEV (reference sequence). With V trimmed by 7 bases and J by 0 bases, 6 bases remained unmatched. This CDR3 is 16 amino acids long. DNA of the CDR3: TGTGCCAGCACCTCACTAGCGGGGGGCGACCAAGAGACCCAGTACTTC. Translated, it gives CASTSLAGGDQETQYF.

This clonotype appeared once. The J gene is TRBJ2-4, the V gene TRBV4-3; TRBD1 matches at 8 bases. Germline CDR1 and CDR2: LGHNA and YSLEER. The junction had 4 bases not matched to a gene; V was cut back by 1 base and J by 5 bases. This CDR3 has 15 amino acids. CDR3 in DNA: TGCGCCAGCAGCCAAGGGACGGGACAGGAAAACATTCAGTACTTC. Translated: CASSQGTGQENIQYF.